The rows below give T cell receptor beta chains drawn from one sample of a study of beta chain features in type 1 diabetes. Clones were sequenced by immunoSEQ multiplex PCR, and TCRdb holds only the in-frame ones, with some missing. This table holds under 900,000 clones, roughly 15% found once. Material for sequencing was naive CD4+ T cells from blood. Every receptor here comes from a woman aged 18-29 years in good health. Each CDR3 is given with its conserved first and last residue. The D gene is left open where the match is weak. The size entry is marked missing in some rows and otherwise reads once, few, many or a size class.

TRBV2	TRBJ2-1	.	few	CASRTSFRQFF	TGTGCCAGCAGAACTAGCTTCAGGCAGTTCTTC
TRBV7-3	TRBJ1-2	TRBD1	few	CASSITRDRVFGYTF	TGTGCCAGCAGCATCACCCGGGACAGGGTCTTTGGCTACACCTTC
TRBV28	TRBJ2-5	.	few	CASSFRSSRAVGTQYF	TGTGCCAGCAGTTTCCGGTCCTCCCGTGCGGTGGGGACCCAGTACTTC
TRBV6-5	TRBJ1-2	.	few	CASSYSSGNYGYTF	TGTGCCAGCAGTTACTCGTCGGGTAACTATGGCTACACCTTC
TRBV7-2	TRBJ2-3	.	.	CGTRQGGGVTDTQYF	TGTGGCACGCGGCAGGGGGGCGGAGTTACAGATACGCAGTATTTT
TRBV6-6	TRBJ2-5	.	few	CASRLGAETQYF	TGTGCCAGCCGGTTAGGGGCAGAGACCCAGTACTTC
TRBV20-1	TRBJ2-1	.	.	CSAFIKKEQFF	TGCAGTGCTTTTATAAAGAAAGAGCAGTTCTTC
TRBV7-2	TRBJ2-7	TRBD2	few	CASSRDYHYEQYF	TGTGCCAGCAGCCGGGACTACCACTACGAGCAGTACTTC
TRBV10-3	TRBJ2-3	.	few	CAIKTHMSTDTQYF	TGTGCCATCAAAACCCACATGAGCACAGATACGCAGTATTTT
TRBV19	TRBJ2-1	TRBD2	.	CASSKLGREVNNEQFF	TGTGCCAGTAGTAAACTAGGGCGGGAGGTTAACAATGAGCAGTTCTTC
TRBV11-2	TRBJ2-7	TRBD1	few	CASSALGTGPYEQYF	TGTGCCAGCAGCGCCCTAGGGACAGGACCGTACGAGCAGTACTTC
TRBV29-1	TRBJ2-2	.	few	CSVARTVNTGELFF	TGCAGCGTAGCTCGGACAGTAAACACCGGGGAGCTGTTTTTT
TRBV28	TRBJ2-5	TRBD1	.	CASSFPGQGIETQYF	TGTGCCAGCAGTTTCCCGGGACAGGGTATAGAGACCCAGTACTTC
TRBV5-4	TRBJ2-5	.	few	CASSPRSGGGAETQYF	TGTGCCAGCAGCCCACGATCAGGGGGAGGCGCGGAGACCCAGTACTTC
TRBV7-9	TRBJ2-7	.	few	CASSLAGHTAYEQYF	TGTGCCAGCAGCTTGGCGGGACACACGGCCTACGAGCAGTACTTC
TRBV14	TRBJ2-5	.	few	CASSQGWKGPGETQYF	TGTGCCAGCAGCCAAGGATGGAAAGGGCCTGGAGAGACCCAGTACTTC
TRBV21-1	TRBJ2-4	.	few	CASSGREGISGPKNIQYF	TGTGCCAGCAGCGGACGGGAGGGTATCTCCGGACCCAAAAACATTCAGTACTTC
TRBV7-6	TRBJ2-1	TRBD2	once	CASSLGRTSGLYNEQFF	TGTGCCAGCAGCTTGGGAAGGACTAGCGGGCTGTACAATGAGCAGTTCTTC
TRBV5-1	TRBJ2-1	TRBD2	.	CASSLIPSSGLSYNEQFF	TGCGCCAGCAGCTTGATTCCCTCTAGCGGGCTCTCCTACAATGAGCAGTTCTTC
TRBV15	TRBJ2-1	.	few	CATSRLIFPDNEQFF	TGTGCCACCAGCAGACTAATTTTTCCAGACAATGAGCAGTTCTTC
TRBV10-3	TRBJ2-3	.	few	CAIGGEFTDTQYF	TGTGCCATCGGTGGTGAATTCACAGATACGCAGTATTTT
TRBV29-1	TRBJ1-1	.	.	CSVLPHSTEAFF	TGCAGCGTTCTCCCCCACTCCACTGAAGCTTTCTTT
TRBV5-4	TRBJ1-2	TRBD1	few	CASRAGGTGLQHYGYTF	TGTGCCAGCAGGGCGGGAGGGACAGGGCTCCAACACTATGGCTACACCTTC
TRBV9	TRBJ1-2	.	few	CASSAQRQAVYGYTF	TGTGCCAGCAGCGCCCAGAGGCAGGCGGTCTATGGCTACACCTTC
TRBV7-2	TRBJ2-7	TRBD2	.	CASSLSGGGEQYF	TGTGCCAGCAGCTTGTCGGGAGGAGGCGAGCAGTACTTC
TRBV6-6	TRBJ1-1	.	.	CASSYFNTEAFF	TGTGCCAGCAGTTACTTTAACACTGAAGCTTTCTTT
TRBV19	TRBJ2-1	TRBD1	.	CASSGQGANEQFF	TGTGCCAGTAGTGGGCAGGGGGCCAATGAGCAGTTCTTC
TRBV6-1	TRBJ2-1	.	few	CASSEVLLTSEQFF	TGTGCCAGCAGTGAAGTCCTTCTGACTAGTGAGCAGTTCTTC